This T cell receptor (beta chain) appears in the sequencing data of a study of OX40 agonist ivuxolimab in advanced cancers. Broadly, across the study: Ivuxolimab was a fully human IgG2 agonistic monoclonal antibody targeting the costimulatory receptor OX40 (CD134). Of the approximately 50 dose-escalation patients, hepatocellular carcinoma was present in around 19, melanoma in roughly 15, renal cell carcinoma in 9 and head and neck cancer in 9. The paper describes the monotherapy dose-escalation part (N of about 54 patients) of the phase I trial of ivuxolimab. Partial responses were achieved by three dose-escalation patients, of whom one had hepatocellular carcinoma and two had cutaneous melanoma. Peripheral TCRbeta sequencing aimed to test whether ivuxolimab altered TCR sequence diversity and caused clonal T-cell expansion. In the dose-escalation cohort, approximately 82% of patients were male, and the mean age was around 60 years, with a range of roughly 20 to 80. Intravenous ivuxolimab was administered to patients every 2 weeks at six dose levels: 0.01, 0.1, 0.3, 1.5, 3 and 10 mg/kg. Patients were allowed to have had prior anti-PD-1, anti-PD-L1 or anti-CTLA-4 therapy, and around two fifths of the dose-escalation patients had been treated with checkpoint inhibitors. Overall study results and their limits: At doses of 0.1 to 3.0 mg/kg, clonal expansion of both CD4+ and CD8+ blood T cells was observed from baseline to week 6. The antigen specificity of the clonally expanded peripheral T cells was not determined. After ivuxolimab, more expanded clones were found on average in CD8+ T cells than in CD4+ T cells. Partial responders in the 0.1-3.0 mg/kg groups had among the lowest normalized peripheral clonal expansion, especially among CD8+ T cells. Low levels of normalized T-cell clonal expansion were also seen in some patients who did not respond.

For CDR1 and CDR2, the germline V gene lists SGHAT and FQNNGV. The CDR3 measures 15 amino acids from cysteine to phenylalanine. Left in the record is the CDR3 DNA by itself, 45 bases read in frame from the first base. V is pared back by 3 bases and J by 8 bases, with 17 bases lying between the germline termini. For sequencing of the TCRbeta CDR3 region, genomic DNA was extracted from the sorted cells. The immunoSEQ Assay was used for sequencing of TCRbeta CDR3 regions. This is the immuneACCESS table as TCRdb keeps it, with only in-frame sequences that have V and J called. A part of the clones is gone; compared with another copy, unresolved V genes explain less than half, and the rest is unexplained. The sample yields 45,000 to 50,000 clones; around nine tenths were counted once. The ten largest account for over 6.5% of the sample. Concerning this clone: Its antigen remains unidentified. Base qualities are not at hand, and no much larger clone is one base apart.

The trial excluded patients who had a history of autoimmune disease or were on systemic immunosuppression. Peripheral blood for TCR sequencing was collected from all dose cohorts at baseline, on cycle 4 day 1, and on cycle 7 day 1. The samples were taken from a phase I, first-in-human, multicenter, open-label dose-escalation trial of ivuxolimab. Adults with locally advanced or metastatic melanoma, renal cell, hepatocellular, or head and neck squamous cell carcinoma were enrolled in the trial. Before TCR sequencing, CD4+ and CD8+ T cells were separately sorted from peripheral blood. This receptor chain uses TRBV11-2 and TRBJ2-1; TRBD2 is perhaps the D gene, given 6 matching bases. Sequencing was performed on CD4+ or CD8+ T cells sorted from blood, taken in a trial of the OX40 agonist ivuxolimab. This receptor was taken from an adult with an advanced solid tumor such as melanoma, head and neck, liver or kidney cancer. The CDR3 corresponds to CASSLEFREAHEQFF. The DNA sequence is TGTGCCAGCAGCTTGGAGTTCAGGGAGGCCCATGAGCAGTTCTTC.